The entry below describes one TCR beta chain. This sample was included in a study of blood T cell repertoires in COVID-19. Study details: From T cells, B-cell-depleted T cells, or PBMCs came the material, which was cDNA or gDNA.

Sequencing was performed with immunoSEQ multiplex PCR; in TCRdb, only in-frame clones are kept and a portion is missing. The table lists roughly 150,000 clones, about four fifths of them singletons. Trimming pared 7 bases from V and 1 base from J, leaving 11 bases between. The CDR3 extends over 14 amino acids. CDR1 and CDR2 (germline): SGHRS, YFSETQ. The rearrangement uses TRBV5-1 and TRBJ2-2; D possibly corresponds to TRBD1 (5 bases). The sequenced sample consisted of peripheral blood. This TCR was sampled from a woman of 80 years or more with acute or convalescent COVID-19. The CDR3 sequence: CASYNTGNTGELFF. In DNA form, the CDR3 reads TGCGCCAGCTATAACACAGGGAACACCGGGGAGCTGTTTTTT.